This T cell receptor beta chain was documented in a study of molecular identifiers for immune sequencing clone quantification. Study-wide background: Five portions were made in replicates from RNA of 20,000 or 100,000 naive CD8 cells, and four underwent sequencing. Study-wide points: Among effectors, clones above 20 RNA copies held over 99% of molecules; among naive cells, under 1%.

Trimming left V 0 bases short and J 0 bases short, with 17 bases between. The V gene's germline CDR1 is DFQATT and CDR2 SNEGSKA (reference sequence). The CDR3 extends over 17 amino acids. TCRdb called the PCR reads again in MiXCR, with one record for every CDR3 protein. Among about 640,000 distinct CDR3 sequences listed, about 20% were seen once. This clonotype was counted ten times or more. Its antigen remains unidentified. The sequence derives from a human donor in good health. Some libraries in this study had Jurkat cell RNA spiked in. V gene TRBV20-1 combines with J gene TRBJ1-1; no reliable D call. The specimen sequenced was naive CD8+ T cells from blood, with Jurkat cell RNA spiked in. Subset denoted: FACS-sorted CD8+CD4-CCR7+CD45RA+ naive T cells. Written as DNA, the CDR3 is TGCAGTGCTAGAGATTCGGACCCCTGGAACCTGAACACTGAAGCTTTCTTT. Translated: CSARDSDPWNLNTEAFF.